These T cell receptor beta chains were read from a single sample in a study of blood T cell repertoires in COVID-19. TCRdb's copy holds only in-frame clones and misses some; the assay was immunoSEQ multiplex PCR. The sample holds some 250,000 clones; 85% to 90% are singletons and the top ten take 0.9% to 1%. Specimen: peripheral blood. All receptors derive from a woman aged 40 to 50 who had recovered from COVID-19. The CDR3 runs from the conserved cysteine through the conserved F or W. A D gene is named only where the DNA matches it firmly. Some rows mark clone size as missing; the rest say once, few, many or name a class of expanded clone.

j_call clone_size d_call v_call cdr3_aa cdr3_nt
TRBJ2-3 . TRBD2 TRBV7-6 CASSLGTSGNTDTQYF TGTGCCAGCAGCCTCGGGACTAGCGGCAACACAGATACGCAGTATTTT
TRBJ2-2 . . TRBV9 CASSPGAVDAGELFF TGTGCCAGCAGCCCAGGGGCCGTCGACGCCGGGGAGCTGTTTTTT
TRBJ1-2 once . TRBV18 CASSPLAGNNYGYTF TGTGCCAGCTCACCACTGGCAGGGAATAACTATGGCTACACCTTC
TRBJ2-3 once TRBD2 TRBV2 CAGRTSSTDTQYF TGTGCCGGAAGGACTAGCAGCACAGATACGCAGTATTTT
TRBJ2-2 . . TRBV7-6 CASSFPLQGNTGELFF TGTGCCAGCAGCTTCCCGCTACAGGGGAACACCGGGGAGCTGTTTTTT
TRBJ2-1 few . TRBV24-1 CATSDGEGGYNEQFF TGTGCCACCAGTGATGGGGAGGGGGGCTACAATGAGCAGTTCTTC
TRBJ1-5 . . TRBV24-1 CATSAQGFQPQHF TGTGCCACCAGTGCCCAGGGTTTTCAGCCCCAGCATTTT
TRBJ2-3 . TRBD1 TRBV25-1 CASSAPGTGPTDTQYF TGTGCCAGCAGTGCCCCCGGGACAGGCCCCACAGATACGCAGTATTTT
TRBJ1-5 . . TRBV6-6 CASSLAGSDQPQHF TGTGCCAGCTCCCTGGCGGGATCGGATCAGCCCCAGCATTTT
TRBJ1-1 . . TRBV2 CASSERRTKRNTEAFF TGTGCCAGCAGTGAACGGCGGACAAAAAGGAACACTGAAGCTTTCTTT
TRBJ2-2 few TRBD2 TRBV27 CASSGREGTGELFF TGTGCCAGCAGCGGGAGGGAGGGGACCGGGGAGCTGTTTTTT
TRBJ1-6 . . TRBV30 CACGVVRDNSPLHF TGTGCCTGCGGGGTCGTACGCGATAATTCACCCCTCCACTTT
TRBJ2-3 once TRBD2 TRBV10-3 CAITRAGAGDTQYF TGTGCCATCACCCGAGCGGGAGCGGGAGATACGCAGTATTTT
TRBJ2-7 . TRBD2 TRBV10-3 CAISEPSGGLAVEQYF TGTGCCATCAGTGAGCCCTCGGGGGGACTAGCGGTCGAGCAGTACTTC
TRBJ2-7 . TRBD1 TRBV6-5 CASSYPRQTGGYEQYF TGTGCCAGCAGTTACCCTCGACAGACAGGGGGGTACGAGCAGTACTTC
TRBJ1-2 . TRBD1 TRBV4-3 CASSQGAGGGYTF TGCGCCAGCAGCCAAGGGGCAGGGGGTGGCTACACCTTC
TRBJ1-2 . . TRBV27 CASSLSGAEGYTF TGTGCCAGCAGTTTATCGGGGGCCGAGGGCTACACCTTC
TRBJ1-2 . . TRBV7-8 CASSLVVGAQDGYTF TGTGCCAGCAGCTTAGTAGTGGGGGCGCAGGATGGCTACACCTTC
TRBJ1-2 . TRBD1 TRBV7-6 CASSPGQGAAMARTF TGTGCCAGCAGCCCCGGACAGGGGGCGGCAATGGCTAGGACCTTC
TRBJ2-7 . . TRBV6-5 CASSPWGSVYEQYF TGTGCCAGCAGTCCCTGGGGCTCCGTCTACGAGCAGTACTTC
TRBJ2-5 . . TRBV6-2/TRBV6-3 CASSYPMGLPRGTQYF TGTGCCAGCAGTTACCCCATGGGCCTCCCTAGGGGGACCCAGTACTTC
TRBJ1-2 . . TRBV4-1 CASSQDGGNYYGYTF TGCGCCAGCAGCCAAGATGGAGGCAACTACTATGGCTACACCTTC
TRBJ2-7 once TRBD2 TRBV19 CASSKASGRAGAYEQYF TGTGCCAGTAGTAAGGCTAGCGGGAGGGCCGGCGCCTACGAGCAGTACTTC
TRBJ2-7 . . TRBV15 CATSREGREQYF TGTGCCACCAGCAGAGAGGGGCGCGAGCAGTACTTC
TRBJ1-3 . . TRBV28 CASIKNTIYF TGTGCCAGCATTAAAAACACCATATATTTT
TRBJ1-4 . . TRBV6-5 CASSRPTGEKLFF TGTGCCAGCAGTCGGCCAACGGGGGAAAAACTGTTTTTT
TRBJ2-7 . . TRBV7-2 CASSLPGAYEQYF TGTGCCAGCAGCTTACCAGGGGCCTACGAGCAGTACTTC
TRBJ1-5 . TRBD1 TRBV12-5 CASGPQGAQGQPQHF TGTGCTAGTGGTCCCCAGGGGGCTCAGGGGCAGCCCCAGCATTTT
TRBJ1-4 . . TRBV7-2 CASREAGAGGEKLFF TGTGCCAGCAGGGAGGCGGGGGCCGGGGGTGAAAAACTGTTTTTT
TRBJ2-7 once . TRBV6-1 CASSEDRDNSYEQYF TGTGCCAGCAGTGAAGATCGGGACAACTCCTACGAGCAGTACTTC
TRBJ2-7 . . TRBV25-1 CASRTQNSYEQYF TGTGCCAGCAGGACACAGAACTCCTACGAGCAGTACTTC
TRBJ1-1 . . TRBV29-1 CSVRTNTEAFF TGCAGCGTTAGGACAAACACTGAAGCTTTCTTT
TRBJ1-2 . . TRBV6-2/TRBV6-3 CASSYPSRGGYGYTF TGTGCCAGCAGTTACCCATCCAGGGGCGGCTATGGCTACACCTTC
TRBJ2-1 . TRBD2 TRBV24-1 CATSGLAGNEQFF TGTGCCACCAGTGGGCTAGCGGGGAATGAGCAGTTCTTC
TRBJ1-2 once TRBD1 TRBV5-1 CASSLGRTGGANYGYTF TGCGCCAGCAGCTTGGGCCGGACAGGGGGCGCGAACTATGGCTACACCTTC